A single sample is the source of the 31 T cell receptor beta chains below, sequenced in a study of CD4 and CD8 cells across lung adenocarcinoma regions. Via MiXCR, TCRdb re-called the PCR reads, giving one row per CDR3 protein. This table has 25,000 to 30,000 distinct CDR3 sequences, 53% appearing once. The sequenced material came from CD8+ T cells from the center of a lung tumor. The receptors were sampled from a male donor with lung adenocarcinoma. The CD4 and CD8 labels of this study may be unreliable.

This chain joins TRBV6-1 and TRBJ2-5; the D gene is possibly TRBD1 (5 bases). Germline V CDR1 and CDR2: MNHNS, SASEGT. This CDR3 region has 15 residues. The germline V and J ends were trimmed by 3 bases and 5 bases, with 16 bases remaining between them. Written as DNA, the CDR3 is TGTGCCAGCAGTGATACAATGGGGCAAGGGGAGACCCAGTACTTC. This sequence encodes CASSDTMGQGETQYF.

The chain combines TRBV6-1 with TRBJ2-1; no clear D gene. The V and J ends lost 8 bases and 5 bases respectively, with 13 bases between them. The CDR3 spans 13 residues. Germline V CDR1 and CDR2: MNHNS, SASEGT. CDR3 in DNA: TGTGCCAGCGGGCGACGACTCGACAATGAGCAGTTCTTC. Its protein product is CASGRRLDNEQFF.

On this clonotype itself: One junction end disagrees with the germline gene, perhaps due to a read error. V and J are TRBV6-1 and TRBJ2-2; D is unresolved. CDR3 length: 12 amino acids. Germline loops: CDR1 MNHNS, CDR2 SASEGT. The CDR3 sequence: CARGVLTEEQFF. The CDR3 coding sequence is TGTGCCAGGGGTGTGCTCACAGAGGAGCAGTTTTTT.

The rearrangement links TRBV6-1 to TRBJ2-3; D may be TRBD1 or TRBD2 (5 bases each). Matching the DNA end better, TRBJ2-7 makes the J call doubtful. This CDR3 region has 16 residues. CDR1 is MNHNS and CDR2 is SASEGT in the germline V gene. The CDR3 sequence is CASGGSGDGAKDTQYF. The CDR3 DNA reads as TGTGCCAGCGGGGGATCCGGGGACGGAGCCAAAGATACGCAGTACTTC.

The CDR3 region has the DNA TGTGCCAAAAAAGGGACTAGCGGGAACACCGGGGCGCAGTTTTTT. Its translation: CAKKGTSGNTGAQFF. The rearrangement joins TRBV7-2 to TRBJ2-2; 13 bases fit TRBD2. V lost 10 bases, J lost 16 bases, and 18 bases stayed unmatched. From germline, CDR1 is SGHTA and CDR2 FQGNSA. The CDR3 sequence is 15 residues long.

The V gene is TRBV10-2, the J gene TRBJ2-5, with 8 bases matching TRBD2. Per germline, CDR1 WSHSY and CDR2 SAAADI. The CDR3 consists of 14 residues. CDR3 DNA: TGCGCGGGGAGCGGGGGCTGTGACAAAAACACCCAGTACTTC. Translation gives CAGSGGCDKNTQYF.

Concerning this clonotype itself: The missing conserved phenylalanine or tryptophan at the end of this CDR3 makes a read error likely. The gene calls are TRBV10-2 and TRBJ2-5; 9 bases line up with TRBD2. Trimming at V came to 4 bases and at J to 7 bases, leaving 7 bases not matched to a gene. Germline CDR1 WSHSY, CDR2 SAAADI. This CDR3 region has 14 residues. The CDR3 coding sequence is TGCGCCAGCAGTGGAGCGGGAGGTCTCGCGACCCAGTACTCG. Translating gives CASSGAGGLATQYS.

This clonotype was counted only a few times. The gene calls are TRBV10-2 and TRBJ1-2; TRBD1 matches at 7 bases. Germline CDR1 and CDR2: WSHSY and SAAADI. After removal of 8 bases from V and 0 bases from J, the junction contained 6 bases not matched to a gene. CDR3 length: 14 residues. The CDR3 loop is CASSDRPSNYGYTF. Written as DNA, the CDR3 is TGCGCCAGCTCGGACAGGCCCTCTAACTATGGCTACACCTTC.

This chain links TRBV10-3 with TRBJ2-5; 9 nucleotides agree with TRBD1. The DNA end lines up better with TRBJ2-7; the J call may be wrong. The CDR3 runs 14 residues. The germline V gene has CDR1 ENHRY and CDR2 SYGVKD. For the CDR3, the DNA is TGTGCCATCAACCGGGACAGGGAGAAATACGAGCAGTACTTC. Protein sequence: CAINRDREKYEQYF.

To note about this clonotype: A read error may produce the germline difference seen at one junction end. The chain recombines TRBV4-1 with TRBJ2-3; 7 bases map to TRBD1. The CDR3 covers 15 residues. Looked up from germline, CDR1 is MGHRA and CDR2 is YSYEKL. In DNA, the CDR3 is TGCGCCAGCGGCCAAGGGGGCGTGAGCACAGAGACGCAGTATTTC. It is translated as CASGQGGVSTETQYF.

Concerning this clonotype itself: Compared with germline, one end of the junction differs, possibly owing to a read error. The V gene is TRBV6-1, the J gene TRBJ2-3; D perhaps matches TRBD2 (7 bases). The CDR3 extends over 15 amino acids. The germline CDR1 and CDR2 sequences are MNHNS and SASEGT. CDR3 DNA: TGTGCCGGGGACACCGGGGGAGGGAGGGGAGATACGCAGTATTTC. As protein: CAGDTGGGRGDTQYF.

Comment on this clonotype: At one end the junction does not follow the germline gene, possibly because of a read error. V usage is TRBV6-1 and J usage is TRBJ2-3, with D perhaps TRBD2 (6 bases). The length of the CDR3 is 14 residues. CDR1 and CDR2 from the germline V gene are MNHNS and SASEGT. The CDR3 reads CASMRRDATDTQYF. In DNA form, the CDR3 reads TGTGCCAGCATGAGGCGGGATGCCACAGATACTCAGTATTTC.

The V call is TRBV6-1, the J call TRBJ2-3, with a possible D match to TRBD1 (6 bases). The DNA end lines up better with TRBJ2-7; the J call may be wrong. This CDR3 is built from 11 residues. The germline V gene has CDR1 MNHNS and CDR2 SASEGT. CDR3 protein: CASPGADMQYF. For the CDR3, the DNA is TGTGCCAGCCCAGGGGCAGATATGCAGTACTTC.

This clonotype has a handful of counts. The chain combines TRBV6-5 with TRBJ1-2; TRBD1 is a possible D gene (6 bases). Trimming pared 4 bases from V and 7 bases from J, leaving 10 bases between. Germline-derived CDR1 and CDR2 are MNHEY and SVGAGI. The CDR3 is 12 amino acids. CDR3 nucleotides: TGTGCCAGCAGTTGGGGGGGGGCTGGCTACACCTTC. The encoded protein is CASSWGGAGYTF.

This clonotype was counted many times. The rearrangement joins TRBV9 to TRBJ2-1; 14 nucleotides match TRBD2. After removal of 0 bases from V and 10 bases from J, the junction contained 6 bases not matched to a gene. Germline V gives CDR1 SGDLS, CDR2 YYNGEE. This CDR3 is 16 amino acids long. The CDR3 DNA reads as TGTGCCAGCAGCGTAGGAGTGAGACTAGCGGGAGGGGAGCAGTTCTTC. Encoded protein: CASSVGVRLAGGEQFF.

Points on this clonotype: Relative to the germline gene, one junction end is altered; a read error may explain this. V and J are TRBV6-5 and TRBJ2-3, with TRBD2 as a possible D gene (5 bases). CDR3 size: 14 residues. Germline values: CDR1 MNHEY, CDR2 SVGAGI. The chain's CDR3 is CASRYVGNTGAQYF. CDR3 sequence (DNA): TGTGCCAGCCGTTACGTCGGGAACACCGGGGCGCAGTATTTT.

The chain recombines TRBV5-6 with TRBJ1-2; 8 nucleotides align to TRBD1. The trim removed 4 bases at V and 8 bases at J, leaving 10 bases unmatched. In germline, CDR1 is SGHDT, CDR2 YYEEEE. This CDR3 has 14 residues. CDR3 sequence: CASSPDRVSMGYTF. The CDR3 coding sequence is TGTGCCAGCAGCCCGGACAGGGTCTCTATGGGCTACACCTTC.

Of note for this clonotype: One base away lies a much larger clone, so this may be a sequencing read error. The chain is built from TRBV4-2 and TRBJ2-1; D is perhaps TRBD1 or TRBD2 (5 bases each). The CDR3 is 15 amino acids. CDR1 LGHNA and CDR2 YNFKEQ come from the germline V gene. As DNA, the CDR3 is TGTGCCAACAGCCAACCCGGGACCCCCTACAATGAGCAGTTCTTC. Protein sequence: CANSQPGTPYNEQFF.

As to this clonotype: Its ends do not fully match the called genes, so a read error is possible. The chain's CDR3 is CGGGPGGRDQDTQYF. In DNA, the CDR3 is TGTGGCGGGGGGCCCGGGGGCCGGGACCAAGACACCCAGTACTTC. The V call is TRBV27, the J call TRBJ2-5; 8 nucleotides line up with TRBD2. The CDR3 loop spans 15 amino acids. Per germline, CDR1 MNHEY and CDR2 SMNVEV (reference sequence).

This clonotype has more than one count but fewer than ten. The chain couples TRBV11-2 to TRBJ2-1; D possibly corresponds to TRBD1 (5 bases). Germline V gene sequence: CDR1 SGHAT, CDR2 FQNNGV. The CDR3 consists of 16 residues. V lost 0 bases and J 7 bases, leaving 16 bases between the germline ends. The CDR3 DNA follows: TGTGCCAGCAGCTTAGAGCCCCAGGGATCAGGGAATGAGCAGTTCTTC. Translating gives CASSLEPQGSGNEQFF.

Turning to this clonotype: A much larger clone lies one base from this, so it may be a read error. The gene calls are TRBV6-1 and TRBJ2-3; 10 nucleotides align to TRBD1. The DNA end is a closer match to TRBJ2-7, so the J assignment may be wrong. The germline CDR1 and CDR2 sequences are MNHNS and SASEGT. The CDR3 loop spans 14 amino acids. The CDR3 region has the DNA TGTGCCAGCAGTGACGGGACAGGGGCGGATGAGCAGTACTTC. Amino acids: CASSDGTGADEQYF.

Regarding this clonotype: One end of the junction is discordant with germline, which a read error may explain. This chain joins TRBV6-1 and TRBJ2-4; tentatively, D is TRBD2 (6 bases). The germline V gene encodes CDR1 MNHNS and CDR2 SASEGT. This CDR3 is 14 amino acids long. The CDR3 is CRSRLLGGKNTQYF. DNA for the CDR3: TGCCGCAGCAGGCTGCTGGGAGGCAAAAACACGCAGTATTTC.

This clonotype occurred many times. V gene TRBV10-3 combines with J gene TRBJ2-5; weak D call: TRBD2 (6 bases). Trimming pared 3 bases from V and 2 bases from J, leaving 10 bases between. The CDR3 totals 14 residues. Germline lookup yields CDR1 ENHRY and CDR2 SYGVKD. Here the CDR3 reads CAISEPAGQETQYF. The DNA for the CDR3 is TGTGCCATCAGTGAACCGGCGGGACAAGAGACCCAGTACTTC.

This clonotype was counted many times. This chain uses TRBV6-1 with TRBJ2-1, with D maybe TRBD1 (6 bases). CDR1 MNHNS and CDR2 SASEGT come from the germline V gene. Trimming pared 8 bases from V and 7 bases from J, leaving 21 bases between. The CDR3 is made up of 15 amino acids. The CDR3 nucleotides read TGTGCCAGCCAGCCGATGACAGGTGGAAGGAATGAGCAGTTCTTC. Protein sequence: CASQPMTGGRNEQFF.

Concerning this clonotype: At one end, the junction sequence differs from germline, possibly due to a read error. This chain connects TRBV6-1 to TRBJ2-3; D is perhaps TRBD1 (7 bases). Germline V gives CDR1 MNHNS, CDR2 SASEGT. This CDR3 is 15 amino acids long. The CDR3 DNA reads TGTGCCAGCAACACCGGGCCAGGGGGGAAAAATACGCAGTACTTT. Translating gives CASNTGPGGKNTQYF.

The CDR3 region has the DNA TGTGCCAGCAGTCAACGTAATAGCGGGGCAGATACGCAGTATTTT. Translation: CASSQRNSGADTQYF. This chain connects TRBV27 to TRBJ2-3; 8 bases map to TRBD2. The CDR3 length is 15 residues. V was pared by 5 bases and J by 4 bases, with 8 bases of the junction left unmatched. CDR1 MNHEY and CDR2 SMNVEV come from the germline V gene (reference sequence).

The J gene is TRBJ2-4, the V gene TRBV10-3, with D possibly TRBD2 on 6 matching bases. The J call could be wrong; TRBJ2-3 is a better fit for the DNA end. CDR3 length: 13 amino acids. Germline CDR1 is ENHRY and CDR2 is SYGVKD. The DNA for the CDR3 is TGTGCCACCGGACTAACTCCCACAAACATTCAGTATTTT. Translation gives CATGLTPTNIQYF.

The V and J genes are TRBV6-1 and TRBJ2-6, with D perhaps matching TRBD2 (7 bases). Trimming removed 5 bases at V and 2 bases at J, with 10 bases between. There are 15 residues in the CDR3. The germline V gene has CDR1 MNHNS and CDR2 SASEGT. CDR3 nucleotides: TGTGCCAGCAGTCCCGGGGGGCCTGGGGCCAACGTCCTGACTTTC. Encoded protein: CASSPGGPGANVLTF.

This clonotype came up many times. CDR3 nucleotides: TGTGCCACCCACCCCAGGGGGCCCATCTACGAGCAGTACTTC. Amino acids: CATHPRGPIYEQYF. The chain employs TRBV6-2 or TRBV6-3 and TRBJ2-1, with 8 bases that match TRBD1. The end of the DNA aligns better with TRBJ2-7, so the J call may be wrong. This CDR3 contains 14 residues. The germline V gene encodes CDR1 MNHEY and CDR2 SVGEGT.

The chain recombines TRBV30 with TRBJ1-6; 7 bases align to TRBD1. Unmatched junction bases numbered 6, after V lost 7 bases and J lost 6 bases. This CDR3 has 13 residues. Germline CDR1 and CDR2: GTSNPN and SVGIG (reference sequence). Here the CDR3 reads CASQGGLNSPLHF. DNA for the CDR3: TGTGCCTCCCAGGGGGGCCTTAATTCACCCCTCCACTTT.

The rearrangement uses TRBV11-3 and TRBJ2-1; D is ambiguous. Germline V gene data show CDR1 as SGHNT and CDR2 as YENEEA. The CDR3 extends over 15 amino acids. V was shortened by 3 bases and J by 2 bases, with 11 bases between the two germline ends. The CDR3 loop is CASSFSDAAYNEQFF. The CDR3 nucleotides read TGTGCCAGCAGCTTCTCAGACGCAGCCTACAATGAGCAGTTCTTC.